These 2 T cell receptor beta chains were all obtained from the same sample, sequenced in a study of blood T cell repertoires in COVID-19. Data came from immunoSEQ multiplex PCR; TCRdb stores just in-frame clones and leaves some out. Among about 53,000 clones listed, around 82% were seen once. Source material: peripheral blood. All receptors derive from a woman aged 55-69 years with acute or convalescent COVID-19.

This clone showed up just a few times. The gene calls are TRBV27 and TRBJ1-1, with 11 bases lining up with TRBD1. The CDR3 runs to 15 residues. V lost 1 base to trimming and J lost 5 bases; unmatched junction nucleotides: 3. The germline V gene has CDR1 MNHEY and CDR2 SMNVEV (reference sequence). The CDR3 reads CASSLYGQGATEAFF. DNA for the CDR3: TGTGCCAGCAGTTTATATGGACAGGGGGCAACTGAAGCTTTCTTT.

The CDR3 DNA reads as TGTGCCAGCAGCTTAGAGAAAGGACTTCGGGGGCAGCCCCAGCATTTT. Protein sequence: CASSLEKGLRGQPQHF. This chain connects TRBV7-2 to TRBJ1-5, with a weak D call TRBD1 (5 bases). Trimming left V 1 base short and J 7 bases short, with 17 bases between. Germline loops: CDR1 SGHTA, CDR2 FQGNSA. This CDR3 is built from 16 residues. Looking up the rest from reference TRBV7-2 and TRBJ1-5 gives the full variable domain: GAGVSQSPSNKVTEKGKDVELRCDPISGHTALYWYRQSLGQGLEFLIYFQGNSAPDKSGLPSDRFSAERTGGSVSTLTIQRTQQEDSAVYLCASSLEKGLRGQPQHFGDGTRLSIL.